The rows below give T cell receptor beta chains drawn from one sample of a study of T cell responses to AZD1222 COVID-19 vaccine. Sequencing used immunoSEQ multiplex PCR; TCRdb keeps in-frame clones, though not all of them. The sample records approximately 110,000 clones, more than 70% being singletons. This specimen consisted of peripheral blood, obtained on day 0 of AZD1222 vaccination. All receptors come from an adult in good health. Both conserved end residues are part of each CDR3. The D gene is left open where the match is weak. Size tells how often a clone was seen (once, few, many) or the class of an expanded clone, and some rows leave it out.

cdr3_nt cdr3_aa j_call d_call v_call clone_size
TGTGCCAGCGGGGAGCGGGGCTACAATGAGCAGTTCTTC CASGERGYNEQFF TRBJ2-1 TRBD2 TRBV7-9 -
TGTGCCAGCAGCTCGGGACAGGGAGATGGCTACACCTTC CASSSGQGDGYTF TRBJ1-2 TRBD1 TRBV7-8 -
TGTGCCAGCAGCTTAGGCCGGGTGGTTAGACAAATAAACACCGGGGAGCTGTTTTTT CASSLGRVVRQINTGELFF TRBJ2-2 - TRBV7-9 -
TGTGCCAGCAGTCGGGTGGGACAGCCCCAGCATTTT CASSRVGQPQHF TRBJ1-5 - TRBV6-5 -
TGCAGCGTTGCGTCAGGGAACTATGGCTACACCTTC CSVASGNYGYTF TRBJ1-2 - TRBV29-1 -
TGTGCCAGCAGCGTAGGAGGTGGTTGGGAGACCCAGTACTTC CASSVGGGWETQYF TRBJ2-5 - TRBV9 -
TGTGCCAGCAGTTTTGGGGACCCTAGGCAGCCCCAGCATTTT CASSFGDPRQPQHF TRBJ1-5 - TRBV28 once
TGTGCTAGTGCCCGGGACAGGGCACTCTACGAGCAGTACTTC CASARDRALYEQYF TRBJ2-7 TRBD1 TRBV12-5 -
TGCGCCAGCAGCCAAGACCCGGGAAGCGCCTACGAGCAGTACTTC CASSQDPGSAYEQYF TRBJ2-7 - TRBV4-1 medium-sized
TGTGCCAGCAGCTTAGAGGGAAGGGGTCAACTGTTTTTT CASSLEGRGQLFF TRBJ1-4 - TRBV7-2 -
TGTGCCAGCACCATTTTGGGGGTTCCCGAAGCTTTCTTT CASTILGVPEAFF TRBJ1-1 - TRBV3-1/TRBV3-2 -
TGTGCCAGCAGCTTTCAGGGGGAGGGAAGTCAGCCCCAGCATTTT CASSFQGEGSQPQHF TRBJ1-5 TRBD1 TRBV5-5 -